The 7 T cell receptor beta chains listed next were all sequenced from one sample in a study of cytomegalovirus exposure and HLA in healthy donors. The PCR employed 60 Vbeta primers together with 13 Jbeta primers. The assay was immunoSEQ multiplex PCR, and TCRdb's table has in-frame clones only and misses some. The sample lists 150,000 to 200,000 clones, 60% to 85% seen once, with 1.1% to 1.5% in the top ten. Sequences were obtained from PBMCs. The receptors stem from a woman aged 30 to 39 in good health and CMV-seronegative.

This clone was observed a few times. This chain links TRBV18 with TRBJ1-1, with D hard to call. CDR1 and CDR2 from the germline V gene are KGHSH and LQKENI. The V and J ends lost 5 bases and 3 bases respectively, with 10 bases between them. The CDR3 covers 13 residues. This CDR3 reads CASSVRVDTEAFF. CDR3 sequence (DNA): TGTGCCAGCTCAGTTAGAGTAGACACTGAAGCTTTCTTT.

The chain joins TRBV11-2 to TRBJ2-3; no clear D. The germline V gene has CDR1 SGHAT and CDR2 FQNNGV. The CDR3 contains 13 residues. The V gene lost 3 bases and the J gene lost 4 bases, with 8 bases spanning the gap. The CDR3 reads CASSLGNADTQYF. The CDR3 DNA reads as TGTGCCAGCAGCTTGGGCAATGCAGATACGCAGTATTTT. The full variable domain, rest sourced from reference TRBV11-2 and TRBJ2-3, is EAGVAQSPRYKIIEKRQSVAFWCNPISGHATLYWYQQILGQGPKLLIQFQNNGVVDDSQLPKDRFSAERLKGVDSTLKIQPAKLEDSAVYLCASSLGNADTQYFGPGTRLTVL.

The chain employs TRBV18 and TRBJ1-1; D perhaps matches TRBD1 (6 bases). Trimming stripped 6 bases from V and 0 bases from J, with 11 bases between. The CDR3 has 14 residues. CDR1 and CDR2 (germline): KGHSH, LQKENI. The CDR3 protein is CASSADSLNTEAFF. The CDR3 DNA sequence: TGTGCCAGCTCTGCGGACAGCCTGAACACTGAAGCTTTCTTT.

The chain couples TRBV11-2 to TRBJ2-5; the D is unclear. The CDR3 totals 11 residues. The V and J ends lost 5 bases and 7 bases respectively, with 8 bases between them. CDR1 is SGHAT and CDR2 is FQNNGV in the germline V gene. The CDR3 spells CASSQGVTQYF. For the CDR3, the DNA is TGTGCCAGCAGCCAAGGAGTGACCCAGTACTTC.

The J gene is TRBJ2-5, the V gene TRBV21-1; TRBD2 was called by the table and not checked on the DNA. TRBV21-1 is given as a pseudogene. The CDR3 covers 18 residues. CDR3 in amino acids: CASSKAGLAGGPGETQYF. CDR3 coding DNA: TGTGCCAGCAGCAAAGCAGGTCTAGCGGGGGGGCCCGGGGAGACCCAGTACTTC.

This clone was observed once. This chain uses TRBV28 with TRBJ1-4; 11 nucleotides align to TRBD1. Germline trimming cut 6 bases from V and 3 bases from J; bases unmatched to any gene: 15. Germline V gene data show CDR1 as MDHEN and CDR2 as SYDVKM. CDR3 length: 19 residues. The CDR3 sequence: CASSGPDRGRRFANEKLFF. In DNA, the CDR3 is TGTGCCAGCAGCGGCCCGGACAGGGGGCGCCGGTTTGCTAATGAAAAACTGTTTTTT.

V is TRBV19 and J is TRBJ1-1; 7 nucleotides match TRBD1. CDR3 length equals 15 residues. The germline V gene encodes CDR1 LNHDA and CDR2 SQIVND (reference sequence). The J segment lost 5 bases and the V segment lost 3 bases, leaving 9 bases of the junction unmatched. CDR3 nucleotide sequence: TGTGCCAGTAGTATCCCGACAGGGTGGGGAACTGAAGCTTTCTTT. This codes for CASSIPTGWGTEAFF.